Following are 22 T cell receptor beta chains from one sample sequenced in a study of blood T cells in healthy people across ages. Together with a sample-barcoded 5' primer, a J-beta primer mix was included in a second PCR lasting about 7 to 11 cycles. TCRdb reanalysed the 5' RACE reads using MiXCR and keeps one entry per CDR3 protein. Of hundreds of thousands of distinct CDR3 sequences in the sample, about 62% were seen once. The sequencing sample was made of blood. The receptors stem from a young man in good health.

This sequence joins TRBV4-3 and TRBJ2-3; D is possibly TRBD2 (6 bases). Germline values: CDR1 LGHNA, CDR2 YSLEER. The CDR3 extends over 15 amino acids. V gave up 8 bases and J gave up 5 bases, with 20 bases separating them. This CDR3 is CASSQASAGGDTQYF. The CDR3 DNA is TGCGCCAGCTCTCAGGCTAGCGCCGGCGGAGATACGCAGTATTTT.

In its sample, this clonotype was seen a few times. The chain carries TRBV5-1 and TRBJ1-1; maybe TRBD1 (5 bases). CDR3 length: 14 residues. Per germline, CDR1 SGHRS and CDR2 YFSETQ. V lost 0 bases, J lost 11 bases, and 17 bases lay in between. The CDR3 nucleotides are TGCGCCAGCAGCTTGGAGGGGCCAACCCCACTCGCTTTCTTT. Translation: CASSLEGPTPLAFF. The full variable domain, its missing parts supplied by reference TRBV5-1 and TRBJ1-1, is KAGVTQTPRYLIKTRGQQVTLSCSPISGHRSVSWYQQTPGQGLQFLFEYFSETQRNKGNFPGRFSGRQFSNSRSEMNVSTLELGDSALYLCASSLEGPTPLAFFGQGTRLTVV.

V usage is TRBV29-1 and J usage is TRBJ2-7; weak D call: TRBD1 (5 bases). V was trimmed by 0 bases and J by 7 bases, leaving 19 bases between them. CDR1 and CDR2 from the germline V gene are SQVTM and ANQGSEA. CDR3 length: 15 amino acids. CDR3 coding DNA: TGCAGCGTTGAAGATTACAGGTCGTCCTACAATGAGCAGTACTTC. Translating it yields CSVEDYRSSYNEQYF.

CDR3 sequence: CASSRGASGYSPRDTQYF. For the CDR3, the DNA is TGTGCCAGCAGCCGCGGGGCTAGCGGGTACAGCCCCAGGGATACGCAGTATTTT. The chain links TRBV7-2 to TRBJ2-3; 8 nucleotides align to TRBD2. Germline values: CDR1 SGHTA, CDR2 FQGNSA. J gave up 6 bases and V 5 bases, and 19 bases lay outside the gene matches. The CDR3 runs 18 residues.

The chain recombines TRBV4-3 with TRBJ2-1; D remains unclear. The V gene lost 4 bases and the J gene lost 5 bases, with 15 bases spanning the gap. Germline V CDR1 and CDR2: LGHNA, YSLEER. The CDR3 totals 15 residues. Here the CDR3 DNA reads TGCGCCAGCAGCCCGATTGCAGCGTTAAACAATGAGCAGTTCTTC. It codes for CASSPIAALNNEQFF.

This chain connects TRBV7-6 to TRBJ2-3; 9 bases match TRBD2. V dropped 5 bases and J dropped 4; count of bases not matched to a gene: 7. This CDR3 contains 15 residues. CDR1 is SGHVS, CDR2 FNYEAQ, per germline. The CDR3 region is CASSPVAGAADTQYF. In nucleotides, the CDR3 is TGTGCCAGCAGCCCCGTAGCGGGAGCGGCAGATACGCAGTATTTT.

V gene TRBV4-2 combines with J gene TRBJ2-3; unclear D gene. V dropped 0 bases and J dropped 6 bases, with 7 bases sitting between them. Per germline, CDR1 LGHNA and CDR2 YNFKEQ. The CDR3 has 13 residues. CDR3 in DNA: TGTGCCAGCAGCCAAGACATTGCGGATACGCAGTATTTT. As protein: CASSQDIADTQYF.

This chain links TRBV20-1 with TRBJ1-2; D call uncertain. The CDR3 loop spans 11 amino acids. Per the germline V gene, CDR1 is DFQATT and CDR2 is SNEGSKA (reference sequence). The V end was cut by 3 bases, the J end by 8 bases, with 10 bases between. As DNA, the CDR3 is TGCAGTGCTAGTTTAGTGCCCGGCTACACCTTC. It translates to CSASLVPGYTF.

The chain joins TRBV14 to TRBJ2-1; 7 bases line up with TRBD2. Germline loops: CDR1 SGHDN, CDR2 FVKESK. There are 15 residues in the CDR3. Trimming at V came to 4 bases and at J to 2 bases, leaving 5 bases not matched to a gene. In DNA, the CDR3 is TGTGCCAGCAGCCCCGCGGCGGGAGCCTACAATGAGCAGTTCTTC. Translation gives CASSPAAGAYNEQFF.

This clonotype has only a few counts. This chain connects TRBV5-1 to TRBJ2-4; D could derive from TRBD1 or TRBD2 (6 bases each). From germline, CDR1 is SGHRS and CDR2 YFSETQ. The CDR3 runs 15 residues. V lost 0 bases and J 5 bases, leaving 12 bases between the germline ends. The chain's CDR3 is CASSLDGGWENIQYF. CDR3 coding DNA: TGCGCCAGCAGCTTGGACGGGGGCTGGGAAAACATTCAGTACTTC. Full variable domain (rest looked up from reference TRBV5-1 and TRBJ2-4): KAGVTQTPRYLIKTRGQQVTLSCSPISGHRSVSWYQQTPGQGLQFLFEYFSETQRNKGNFPGRFSGRQFSNSRSEMNVSTLELGDSALYLCASSLDGGWENIQYFGAGTRLSVL.

Comments on this clonotype: Just one base apart from a much larger clone, this may be a read error. As DNA, the CDR3 is TGCAGCGTTGATAGCGGCAGCGGGGATTACAGTGAGCAGTTCTTC. Translated, it gives CSVDSGSGDYSEQFF. The chain is built from TRBV29-1 and TRBJ2-1, with 7 bases lining up with TRBD2. In germline, CDR1 is SQVTM, CDR2 ANQGSEA. CDR3 size: 15 residues.

This clonotype was seen only a few times. This sequence joins TRBV12-3 or TRBV12-4 and TRBJ1-4; TRBD1 might be the D (5 bases). V was trimmed by 4 bases and J by 8 bases, leaving 11 bases between them. The CDR3 covers 13 residues. In DNA form, the CDR3 reads TGTGCCAGCAGTTCATGGGGCGACGAAAAACTGTTTTTT. Translating it yields CASSSWGDEKLFF.

This clonotype was seen a few times. V gene TRBV7-9 combines with J gene TRBJ2-1; TRBD2 agrees at 10 bases. The germline gives CDR1 SEHNR, CDR2 FQNEAQ (reference sequence). V lost 5 bases to trimming and J lost 3 bases; unmatched junction nucleotides: 4. The length of the CDR3 is 15 residues. CDR3 region: CASSQSGRDYNEQFF. The CDR3 bases are TGTGCCAGCAGCCAAAGCGGGAGGGACTACAATGAGCAGTTCTTC.

The gene calls are TRBV20-1 and TRBJ1-2, with D perhaps TRBD1 (5 bases). Germline V gene lookup returns CDR1 DFQATT and CDR2 SNEGSKA (reference sequence). Trimming took off 2 bases at V and 11 bases at J, with 12 bases between the two ends. The CDR3 is made up of 11 amino acids. CDR3 nucleotides: TGCAGTGCTAGACAGGGAGTAGGGTACACCTTC. Translation gives CSARQGVGYTF.

The gene calls are TRBV7-2 and TRBJ1-6; no clear D. There are 12 residues in the CDR3. Germline lookup yields CDR1 SGHTA and CDR2 FQGNSA. Deletions cut 4 bases from V and 11 bases from J, with 9 bases between. The CDR3 DNA reads TGTGCCAGCAGCTCAGACGCTACACCCCTCCACTTT. It codes for CASSSDATPLHF.

The table lists this clonotype with a few counts. This chain uses TRBV7-2 with TRBJ2-3; D perhaps matches TRBD2 (6 bases). The CDR3 is 18 amino acids. V shed 6 bases and J shed 2 bases, with 24 bases lying between them. Germline V gives CDR1 SGHTA, CDR2 FQGNSA. The chain's CDR3 is CASRPLGGRHRITDTQYF. The CDR3 DNA reads as TGTGCCAGCAGGCCATTGGGGGGACGCCACCGAATCACAGATACGCAGTATTTT.

The chain is built from TRBV20-1 and TRBJ1-1; no firm D call. Germline V gene lookup returns CDR1 DFQATT and CDR2 SNEGSKA (reference sequence). V lost 0 bases and J 0 bases, leaving 5 bases between the germline ends. The CDR3 covers 13 residues. CDR3 protein: CSAREQLNTEAFF. As DNA, the CDR3 is TGCAGTGCTAGAGAGCAGCTGAACACTGAAGCTTTCTTT.

The chain couples TRBV28 to TRBJ2-1; 7 nucleotides match TRBD1. Per the germline V gene, CDR1 is MDHEN and CDR2 is SYDVKM. V gave up 8 bases and J gave up 4 bases; unmatched junction bases: 14. There are 16 residues in the CDR3. CDR3 sequence (DNA): TGTGCCAGCCTGACGGTGGCAGGGGGAAAATACAATGAGCAGTTCTTC. It yields the protein CASLTVAGGKYNEQFF.

The gene calls are TRBV11-2 and TRBJ2-1, with TRBD2 identical over 8 bases. V lost 3 bases, J lost 8 bases, and 3 bases stayed unmatched. Germline V gene data show CDR1 as SGHAT and CDR2 as FQNNGV. This CDR3 comprises 13 residues. The CDR3 bases are TGTGCCAGCAGCTTTCTTAGCGGGGATGAGCAGTTCTTC. Its translation is CASSFLSGDEQFF. Using reference TRBV11-2 and TRBJ2-1 for the parts outside the CDR3, the full variable domain is EAGVAQSPRYKIIEKRQSVAFWCNPISGHATLYWYQQILGQGPKLLIQFQNNGVVDDSQLPKDRFSAERLKGVDSTLKIQPAKLEDSAVYLCASSFLSGDEQFFGPGTRLTVL.

The rearrangement joins TRBV29-1 to TRBJ2-1; TRBD2 matches at 7 bases. The J call could be wrong; TRBJ2-7 is a better fit for the DNA end. This CDR3 region has 12 residues. CDR1 is SQVTM, CDR2 ANQGSEA, per germline. The DNA for the CDR3 is TGCAGCGTACGGGGGAGGGCCAATGAGCAGTACTTC. Amino acid sequence: CSVRGRANEQYF.

There are a few counts of this clonotype. One end of the junction varies from germline; a read error may be responsible. This chain uses TRBV4-3 with TRBJ2-1; maybe TRBD1 (7 bases). CDR3 length: 15 amino acids. Germline CDR1 is LGHNA and CDR2 is YSLEER. CDR3 residues: CASSQDRGAYSEQFF. The DNA for the CDR3 is TGCGCCAGCAGCCAAGACAGGGGGGCCTACAGTGAGCAGTTCTTC.

The gene calls are TRBV7-2 and TRBJ2-5; TRBD2 matches at 9 bases. Germline assignment: CDR1 SGHTA and CDR2 FQGNSA. The CDR3 has 16 amino acids. V was clipped by 1 base and J by 4 bases; unmatched bases: 7. The DNA of the CDR3 is TGTGCCAGCAGCTTAGGACTAGCGGCCTTAGGAGAGACCCAGTACTTC. Protein: CASSLGLAALGETQYF.